This T cell receptor (beta chain) appears in the sequencing data of a study of post-analysis software for immune sequencing data. Study-level findings and limits: Strong co-clustering by F measure linked samples that shared a preparation batch. Patients with multiple sclerosis recorded significantly lower normalized Chao1 diversity than controls, the study found. Roughly 5 TRBV segments, TRBV5-6, TRBV5-1 and TRBV20-1 among them, were found more frequent in patients than controls.

V lost 6 bases, J lost 5 bases, and 9 bases stayed unmatched. Germline V gene lookup returns CDR1 SGDLS and CDR2 YYNGEE. This CDR3 is built from 14 residues. Each TCR beta cDNA library carried unique molecular identifiers. TCRdb re-derived calls from the PCR reads in MiXCR, one entry per CDR3 protein. The profile shows 750,000 to 950,000 distinct CDR3 sequences, about 57% of them singletons. A remark on this clonotype: Its antigen is not known.

V is TRBV9 and J is TRBJ2-5; 8 nucleotides agree with TRBD2. This clonotype originated in a girl aged 10 to 17 with multiple sclerosis. The specimen sequenced was blood. The CDR3 bases are TGTGCCAGCAACCCGGGAGGGTCGGACGAGACCCAGTACTTC. This sequence encodes CASNPGGSDETQYF.